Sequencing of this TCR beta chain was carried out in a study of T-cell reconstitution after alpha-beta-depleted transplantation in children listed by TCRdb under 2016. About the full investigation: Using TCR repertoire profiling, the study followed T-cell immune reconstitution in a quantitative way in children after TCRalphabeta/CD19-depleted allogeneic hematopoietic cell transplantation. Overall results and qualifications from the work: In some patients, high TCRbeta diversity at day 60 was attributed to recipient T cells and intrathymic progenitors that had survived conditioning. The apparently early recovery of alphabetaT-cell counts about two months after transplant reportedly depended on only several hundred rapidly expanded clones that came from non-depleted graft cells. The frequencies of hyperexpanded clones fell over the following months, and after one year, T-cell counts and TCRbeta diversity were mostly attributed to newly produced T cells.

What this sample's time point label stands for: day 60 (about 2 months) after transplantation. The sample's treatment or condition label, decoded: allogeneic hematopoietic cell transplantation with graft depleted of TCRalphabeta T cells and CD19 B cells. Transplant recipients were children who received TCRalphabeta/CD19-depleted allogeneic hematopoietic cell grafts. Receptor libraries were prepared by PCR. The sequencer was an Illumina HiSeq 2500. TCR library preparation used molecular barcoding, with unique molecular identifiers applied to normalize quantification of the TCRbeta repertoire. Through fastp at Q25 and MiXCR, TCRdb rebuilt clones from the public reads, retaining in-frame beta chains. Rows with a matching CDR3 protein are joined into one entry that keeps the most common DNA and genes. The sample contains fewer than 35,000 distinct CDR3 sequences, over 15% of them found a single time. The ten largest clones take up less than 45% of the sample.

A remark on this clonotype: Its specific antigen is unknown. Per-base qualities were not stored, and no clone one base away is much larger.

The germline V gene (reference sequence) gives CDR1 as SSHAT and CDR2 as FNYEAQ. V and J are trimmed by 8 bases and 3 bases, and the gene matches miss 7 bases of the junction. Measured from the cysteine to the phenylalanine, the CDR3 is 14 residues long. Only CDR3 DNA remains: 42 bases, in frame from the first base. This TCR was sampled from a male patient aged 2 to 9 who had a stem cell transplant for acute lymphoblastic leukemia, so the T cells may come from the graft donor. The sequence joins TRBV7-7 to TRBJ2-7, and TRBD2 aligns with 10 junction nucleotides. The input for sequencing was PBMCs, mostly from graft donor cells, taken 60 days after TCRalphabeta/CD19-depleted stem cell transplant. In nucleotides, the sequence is TGTGCCAGCCCCGGGACTAGCGAGAGCTACGAGCAGTACTTC. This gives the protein CASPGTSESYEQYF.